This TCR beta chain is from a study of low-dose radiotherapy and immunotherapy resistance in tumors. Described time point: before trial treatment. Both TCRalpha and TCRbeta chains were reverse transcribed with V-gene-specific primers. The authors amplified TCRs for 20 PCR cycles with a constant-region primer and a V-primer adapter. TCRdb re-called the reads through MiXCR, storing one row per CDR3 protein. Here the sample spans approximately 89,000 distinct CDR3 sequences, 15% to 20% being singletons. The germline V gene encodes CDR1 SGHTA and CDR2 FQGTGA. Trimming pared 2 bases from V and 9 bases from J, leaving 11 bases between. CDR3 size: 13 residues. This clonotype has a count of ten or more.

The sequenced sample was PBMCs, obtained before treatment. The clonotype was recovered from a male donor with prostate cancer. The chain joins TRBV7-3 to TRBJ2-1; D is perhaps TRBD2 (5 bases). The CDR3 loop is CASSLVQAGEQFF. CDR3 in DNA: TGTGCCAGCAGCTTAGTTCAGGCGGGTGAGCAGTTCTTC.